One and the same sample provided the 7 T cell receptor beta chains below, sequenced in a study of blood T cell repertoires in COVID-19. Only in-frame clones appear in the TCRdb table, and some are missing; sequencing was by immunoSEQ multiplex PCR. This sample has about 53,000 clones, with approximately 80% found just once. Sequencing used peripheral blood. These TCRs come from a human donor in a cohort sampled during active COVID-19.

The genes are TRBV7-2 and TRBJ1-2; 7 bases fit TRBD1. J lost 2 bases, V lost 4 bases, and 4 bases had no gene match. This CDR3 is 14 amino acids long. CDR1 is SGHTA, CDR2 FQGNSA, per germline. The CDR3 DNA reads TGTGCCAGCAGCTCGAACAGGGGAAACTATGGCTACACCTTC. Translating it yields CASSSNRGNYGYTF.

The gene calls are TRBV9 and TRBJ2-1, with a possible D match to TRBD1 (6 bases). This CDR3 region has 15 residues. The germline CDR1 and CDR2 sequences are SGDLS and YYNGEE. The V gene lost 0 bases and the J gene lost 2 bases, with 9 bases spanning the gap. The CDR3 sequence: CASSVVGGAYNEQFF. DNA for the CDR3: TGTGCCAGCAGCGTAGTTGGGGGCGCCTACAATGAGCAGTTCTTC.

The table lists this clone with a few counts. In nucleotides, the CDR3 is TGTGCCAGCAGCAACCGAAATCCGGGACAGGGGAATGTGGAGCAGTACTTC. Translating it yields CASSNRNPGQGNVEQYF. This chain links TRBV7-8 with TRBJ2-7, with 10 bases lining up with TRBD1. V was clipped by 5 bases and J by 7 bases; unmatched bases: 17. The V gene's germline CDR1 is SGHVS and CDR2 FQNEAQ. This CDR3 spans 17 amino acids.

This chain uses TRBV28 with TRBJ2-7; D remains ambiguous. The CDR3 has 12 residues. The germline CDR1 and CDR2 sequences are MDHEN and SYDVKM. V lost 5 bases and J lost 2, with 7 bases in between. Here the CDR3 DNA reads TGTGCCAGCAGTCAAACACCCTACGAGCAGTACTTC. Its protein product is CASSQTPYEQYF.

The genes are TRBV2 and TRBJ1-2; 7 bases fit TRBD1. This CDR3 comprises 13 residues. Germline V gene data show CDR1 as SNHLY and CDR2 as FYNNEI. V was clipped by 4 bases and J by 2 bases; unmatched bases: 1. CDR3 sequence reads: CASSAQGNYGYTF. CDR3 bases: TGTGCCAGCAGTGCACAGGGGAACTATGGCTACACCTTC.

The chain employs TRBV5-8 and TRBJ1-1, with a tentative D call TRBD1 (5 bases). The germline CDR1 and CDR2 sequences are SGHTS and YDEGEE. There are 14 residues in the CDR3. Trimming pared 5 bases from V and 1 base from J, leaving 12 bases between. CDR3 sequence: CASRPGLGNTEAFF. CDR3 bases: TGTGCCAGCAGACCAGGGTTGGGGAACACTGAAGCTTTCTTT.

This clone occurred once. The chain is built from TRBV2 and TRBJ2-3; the match to TRBD1 covers 9 bases. The CDR3 runs to 15 residues. Germline-derived CDR1 and CDR2 are SNHLY and FYNNEI. With 5 bases clipped from V and 6 bases from J, the junction kept 9 bases outside the gene matches. The CDR3 bases are TGTGCCAGCAGTATACGGACAGGGGTCCAGGATACGCAGTATTTT. Amino acids: CASSIRTGVQDTQYF.